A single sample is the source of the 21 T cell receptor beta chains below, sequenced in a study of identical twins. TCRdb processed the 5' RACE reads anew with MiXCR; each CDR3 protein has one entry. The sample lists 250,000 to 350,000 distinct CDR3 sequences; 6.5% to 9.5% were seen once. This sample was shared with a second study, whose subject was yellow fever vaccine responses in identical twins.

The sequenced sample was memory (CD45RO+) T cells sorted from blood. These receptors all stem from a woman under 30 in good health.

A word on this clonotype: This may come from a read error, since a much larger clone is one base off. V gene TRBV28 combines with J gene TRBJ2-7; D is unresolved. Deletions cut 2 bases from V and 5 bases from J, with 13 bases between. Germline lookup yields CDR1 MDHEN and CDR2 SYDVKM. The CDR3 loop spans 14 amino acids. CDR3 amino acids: CASSLATTTHEQYF. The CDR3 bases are TGTGCCAGCAGTTTAGCCACCACAACTCACGAGCAGTACTTC.

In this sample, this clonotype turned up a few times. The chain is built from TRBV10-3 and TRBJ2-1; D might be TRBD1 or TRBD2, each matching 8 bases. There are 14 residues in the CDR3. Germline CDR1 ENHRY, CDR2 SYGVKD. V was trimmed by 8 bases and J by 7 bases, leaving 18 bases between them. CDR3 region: CAISIAGQANEQFF. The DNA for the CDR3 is TGTGCCATCTCTATAGCGGGACAGGCGAATGAGCAGTTCTTC.

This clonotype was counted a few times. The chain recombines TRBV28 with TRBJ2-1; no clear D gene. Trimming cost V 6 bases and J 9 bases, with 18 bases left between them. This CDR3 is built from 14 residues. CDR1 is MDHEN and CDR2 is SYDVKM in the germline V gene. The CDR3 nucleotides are TGTGCCAGCAGCCCCGCAGGACGTCATGGTGAGCAGTTCTTC. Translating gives CASSPAGRHGEQFF.

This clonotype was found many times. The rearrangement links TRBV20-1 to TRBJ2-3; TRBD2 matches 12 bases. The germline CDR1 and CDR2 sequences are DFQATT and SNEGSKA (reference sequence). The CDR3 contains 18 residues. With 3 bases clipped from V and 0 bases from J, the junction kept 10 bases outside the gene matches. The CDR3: CSARSRTSGKSSTDTQYF. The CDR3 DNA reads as TGCAGTGCTAGGTCTAGGACTAGCGGGAAATCTAGCACAGATACGCAGTATTTT.

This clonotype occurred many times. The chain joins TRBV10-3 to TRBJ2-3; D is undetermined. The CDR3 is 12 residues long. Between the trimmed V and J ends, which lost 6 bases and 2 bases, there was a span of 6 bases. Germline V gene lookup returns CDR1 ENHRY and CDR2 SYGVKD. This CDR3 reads CAISEPTDTQYF. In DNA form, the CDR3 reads TGTGCCATCAGCGAACCCACAGATACGCAGTATTTT.

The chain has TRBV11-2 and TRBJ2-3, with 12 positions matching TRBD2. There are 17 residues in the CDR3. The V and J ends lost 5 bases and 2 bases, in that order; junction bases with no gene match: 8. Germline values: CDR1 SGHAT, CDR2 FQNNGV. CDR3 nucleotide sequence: TGTGCCAGCAGCGCCCCGACTAGCGGGAGACCCACAGATACGCAGTATTTT. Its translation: CASSAPTSGRPTDTQYF. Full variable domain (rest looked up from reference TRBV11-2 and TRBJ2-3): EAGVAQSPRYKIIEKRQSVAFWCNPISGHATLYWYQQILGQGPKLLIQFQNNGVVDDSQLPKDRFSAERLKGVDSTLKIQPAKLEDSAVYLCASSAPTSGRPTDTQYFGPGTRLTVL.

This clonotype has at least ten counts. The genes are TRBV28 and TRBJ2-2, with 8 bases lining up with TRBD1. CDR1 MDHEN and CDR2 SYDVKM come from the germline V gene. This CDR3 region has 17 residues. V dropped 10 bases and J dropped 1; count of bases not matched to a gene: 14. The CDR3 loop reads CAITEQGERLNTGELFF. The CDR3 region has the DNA TGTGCCATCACCGAACAGGGGGAGCGGTTGAACACCGGGGAGCTGTTTTTT.

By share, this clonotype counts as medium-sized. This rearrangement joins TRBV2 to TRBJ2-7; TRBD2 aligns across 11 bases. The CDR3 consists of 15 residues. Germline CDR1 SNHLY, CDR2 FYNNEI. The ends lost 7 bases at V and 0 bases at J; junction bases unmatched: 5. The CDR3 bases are TGTGCCAGCAACTCTCTAGCGGGAGGCTCCTACGAGCAGTACTTC. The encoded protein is CASNSLAGGSYEQYF.

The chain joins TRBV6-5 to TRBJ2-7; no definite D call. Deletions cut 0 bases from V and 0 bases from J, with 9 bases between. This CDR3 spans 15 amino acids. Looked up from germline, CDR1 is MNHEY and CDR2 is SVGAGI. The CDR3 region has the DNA TGTGCCAGCAGTTACTCGATAGGGCCCTCCTACGAGCAGTACTTC. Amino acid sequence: CASSYSIGPSYEQYF.

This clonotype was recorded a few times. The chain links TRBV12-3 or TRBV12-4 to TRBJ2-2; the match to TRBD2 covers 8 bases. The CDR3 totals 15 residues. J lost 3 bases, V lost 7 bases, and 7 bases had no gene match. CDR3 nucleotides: TGTGCCAGCACTCAGCGGGGGCCATACACCGGGGAGCTGTTTTTT. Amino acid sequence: CASTQRGPYTGELFF.

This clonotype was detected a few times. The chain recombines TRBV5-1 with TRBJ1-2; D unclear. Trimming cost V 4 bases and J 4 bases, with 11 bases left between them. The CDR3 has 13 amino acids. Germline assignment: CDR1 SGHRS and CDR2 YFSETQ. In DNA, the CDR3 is TGCGCCAGCAGCCGGGCAGAAAGCTATGGCTACACCTTC. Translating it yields CASSRAESYGYTF.

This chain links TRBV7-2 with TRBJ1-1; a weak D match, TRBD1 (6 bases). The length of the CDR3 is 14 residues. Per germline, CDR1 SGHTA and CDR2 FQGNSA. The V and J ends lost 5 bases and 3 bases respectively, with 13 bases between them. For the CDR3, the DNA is TGTGCCAGCAGCCCACCGAGGGGGTACACTGAAGCTTTCTTT. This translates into CASSPPRGYTEAFF.

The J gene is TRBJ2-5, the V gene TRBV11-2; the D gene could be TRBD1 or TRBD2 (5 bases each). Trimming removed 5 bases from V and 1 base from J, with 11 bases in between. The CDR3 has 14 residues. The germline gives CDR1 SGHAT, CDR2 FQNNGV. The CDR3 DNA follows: TGTGCCAGCAGCCTAGGGACGTTCCAAGAGACCCAGTACTTC. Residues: CASSLGTFQETQYF.

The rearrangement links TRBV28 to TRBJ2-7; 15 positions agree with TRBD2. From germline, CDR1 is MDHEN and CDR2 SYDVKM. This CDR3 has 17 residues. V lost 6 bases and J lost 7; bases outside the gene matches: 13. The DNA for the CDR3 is TGTGCCAGCAGGTTGGGAGGGACTAGCGGGAGGCGAAGGGAGCAGTACTTC. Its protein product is CASRLGGTSGRRREQYF. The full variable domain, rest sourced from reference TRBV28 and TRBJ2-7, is DVKVTQSSRYLVKRTGEKVFLECVQDMDHENMFWYRQDPGLGLRLIYFSYDVKMKEKGDIPEGYSVSREKKERFSLILESASTNQTSMYLCASRLGGTSGRRREQYFGPGTRLTVT.

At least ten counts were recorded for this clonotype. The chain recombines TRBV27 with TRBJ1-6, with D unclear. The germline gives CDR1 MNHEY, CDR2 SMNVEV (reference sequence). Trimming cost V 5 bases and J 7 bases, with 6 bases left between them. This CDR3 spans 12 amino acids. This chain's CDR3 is CASSRPNSPLHF. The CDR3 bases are TGTGCCAGCAGTAGACCCAATTCACCCCTCCACTTT.

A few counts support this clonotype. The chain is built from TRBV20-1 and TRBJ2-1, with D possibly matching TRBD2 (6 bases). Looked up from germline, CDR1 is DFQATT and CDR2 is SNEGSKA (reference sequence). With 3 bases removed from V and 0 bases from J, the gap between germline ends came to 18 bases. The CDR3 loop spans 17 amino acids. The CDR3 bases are TGCAGTGCTAGCCCTCCAACTAGCAGCGTCTCCTACAATGAGCAGTTCTTC. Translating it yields CSASPPTSSVSYNEQFF.

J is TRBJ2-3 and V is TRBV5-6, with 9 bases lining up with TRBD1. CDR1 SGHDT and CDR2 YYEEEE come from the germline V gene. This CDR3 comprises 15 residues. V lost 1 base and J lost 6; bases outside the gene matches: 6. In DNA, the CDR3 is TGTGCCAGCAGCTTGACAGGGGGCGCGGCGGATACGCAGTATTTT. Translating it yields CASSLTGGAADTQYF.

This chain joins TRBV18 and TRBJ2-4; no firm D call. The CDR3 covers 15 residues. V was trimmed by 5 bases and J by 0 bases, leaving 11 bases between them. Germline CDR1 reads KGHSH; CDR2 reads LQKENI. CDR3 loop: CASSESILAKNIQYF. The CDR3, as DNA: TGTGCCAGCTCAGAATCGATACTAGCCAAAAACATTCAGTACTTC.

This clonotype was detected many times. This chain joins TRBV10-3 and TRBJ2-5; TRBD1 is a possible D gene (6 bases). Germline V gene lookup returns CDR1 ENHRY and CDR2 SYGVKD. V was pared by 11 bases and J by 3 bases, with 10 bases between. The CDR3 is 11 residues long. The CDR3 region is CASRTEETQYF. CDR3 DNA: TGTGCCTCAAGGACAGAAGAGACCCAGTACTTC.

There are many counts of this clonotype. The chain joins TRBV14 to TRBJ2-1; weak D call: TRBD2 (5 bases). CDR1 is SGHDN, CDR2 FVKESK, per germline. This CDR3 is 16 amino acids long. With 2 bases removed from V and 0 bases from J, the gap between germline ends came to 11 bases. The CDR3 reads CASSQKYLASYNEQFF. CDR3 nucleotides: TGTGCCAGCAGCCAAAAGTATCTAGCCTCCTACAATGAGCAGTTCTTC.

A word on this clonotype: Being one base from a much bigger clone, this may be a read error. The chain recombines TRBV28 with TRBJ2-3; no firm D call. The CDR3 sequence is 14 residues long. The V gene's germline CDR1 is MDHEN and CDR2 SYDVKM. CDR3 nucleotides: TGTGCCAACAGTTTATTGACTAGCACAGATACGCAGTATTTT. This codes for CANSLLTSTDTQYF.